The next 25 T cell receptor beta chains were all read from a single sample in a study of tumor-infiltrating lymphocytes in primary liver carcinoma. Germline DNA was extracted too, while blood RNA derived from unsorted whole blood. The authors made TCR beta cDNA from around 500 ng total RNA with a constant-region primer. Construction of TCR beta libraries relied on three successive nested multiplex PCR rounds employing slightly modified ARM-PCR. In the first two PCR rounds, TRBV1-TRBV30 forward primers were paired with a C-beta reverse primer, and each round lasted roughly 10 cycles. A single record per CDR3 protein comes from TCRdb applying MiXCR to the multiplex PCR reads. The data contain approximately 300,000 distinct CDR3 sequences, less than 75% of them singletons. The sample taken for sequencing was peripheral blood. These receptors all come from a man aged 35 to 55 with primary liver carcinoma and hepatitis B virus infection.

This clonotype occurred once. A junction end diverges from the germline sequence, so it may reflect a read error. The chain carries TRBV29-1 and TRBJ2-3, with D tentatively TRBD1 (6 bases). CDR1 and CDR2 (germline): SQVTM, ANQGSEA. The length of the CDR3 is 13 residues. CDR3 nucleotides: TGCGGCGTTGCAGTCGGGGACACAGAAACGCAGTATTTT. Translated, it gives CGVAVGDTETQYF.

The V and J genes are TRBV7-9 and TRBJ2-5; D uncertain. CDR3 length: 12 residues. Germline V lookup: CDR1 SEHNR, CDR2 FQNEAQ (reference sequence). V was trimmed by 3 bases and J by 5 bases, leaving 7 bases between them. CDR3: CASSLSKETQYF. The CDR3 nucleotides are TGTGCCAGCAGCTTGAGTAAGGAGACCCAGTACTTC.

This clonotype appeared once. Compared with germline, one end of the junction differs, possibly owing to a read error. The chain couples TRBV6-5 to TRBJ1-2; 7 bases are a match to TRBD1. Germline lookup yields CDR1 MNHEY and CDR2 SVGAGI. This CDR3 spans 14 amino acids. As DNA, the CDR3 is TGTGCCAGCGGTTACTCGTGGGACAGCTATGGGTACACCTTC. Translating it yields CASGYSWDSYGYTF.

As to this clonotype: A much bigger clone sits one base away, suggesting this may be a read error. The rearrangement links TRBV14 to TRBJ2-7; no clear D. This CDR3 is built from 12 residues. Germline loops: CDR1 SGHDN, CDR2 FVKESK. DNA for the CDR3: TGTGTCAGCAGCCAAGACTCCTACGAGCAGTACTTC. This sequence encodes CVSSQDSYEQYF.

The CDR3 reads CASSSQGRAHAFYNEQFF. CDR3 coding DNA: TGTGCCAGCAGCTCCCAAGGGAGGGCCCATGCTTTCTACAATGAGCAGTTCTTC. The rearrangement joins TRBV7-9 to TRBJ2-1; TRBD2 matches at 7 bases. Germline V gene lookup returns CDR1 SEHNR and CDR2 FQNEAQ (reference sequence). CDR3 size: 18 residues. V lost 4 bases to trimming and J lost 3 bases; unmatched junction nucleotides: 15.

This clonotype was recorded many times. This chain connects TRBV6-1 to TRBJ2-7; 9 bases line up with TRBD2. The CDR3 is 14 residues long. V trimming: 7 bases; J trimming: 3 bases; junction bases outside the gene matches: 7. Per germline, CDR1 MNHNS and CDR2 SASEGT. This chain's CDR3 is CASIVASGIYEQYF. The CDR3 DNA sequence: TGTGCCAGCATAGTGGCTAGCGGGATCTACGAGCAGTACTTC.

This clonotype was observed a handful of times. This sequence joins TRBV7-9 and TRBJ2-3; D possibly matches TRBD1 or TRBD2 (5 bases each). Trimming took 4 bases from V and 4 from J, leaving 15 bases between them. The CDR3 is 15 amino acids. Germline loops: CDR1 SEHNR, CDR2 FQNEAQ (reference sequence). The CDR3 DNA follows: TGTGCCAGCAGCTCGGGACCACTTAGGGCAGATACGCAGTATTTT. Translated: CASSSGPLRADTQYF.

This clonotype was recorded only once. This may be a read error, as it is one base from a much larger clone. The rearrangement links TRBV4-2 to TRBJ2-1; 12 positions match TRBD2. V dropped 0 bases and J dropped 9; count of bases not matched to a gene: 6. Germline-derived CDR1 and CDR2 are LGHNA and YNFKEQ. This CDR3 is 16 amino acids long. In nucleotides, the CDR3 is TGTGCCAGCAGCCAAGATGCTAGCGGGGGGGGAGGTGAGCAGTTCTTC. This gives the protein CASSQDASGGGGEQFF.

This chain connects TRBV11-2 to TRBJ2-3, with TRBD2 identical over 11 bases. Germline CDR1 is SGHAT and CDR2 is FQNNGV. The CDR3 is 16 amino acids. Trimming took 5 bases from V and 1 from J; bases not matched to a gene: 5. CDR3 in DNA: TGTGCCAGCAGCATGGGGACTAGCGGAGGCACAGATACGCAGTATTTT. It yields the protein CASSMGTSGGTDTQYF.

This clonotype came up many times. The chain recombines TRBV5-1 with TRBJ2-3; D gene uncertain. The germline V gene has CDR1 SGHRS and CDR2 YFSETQ. V lost 2 bases and J 1 base, leaving 5 bases between the germline ends. This CDR3 contains 13 residues. The DNA for the CDR3 is TGCGCCAGCAGCTTTAGGGGCACAGATACGCAGTATTTT. This encodes CASSFRGTDTQYF.

To note about this clonotype: A much larger clonotype is one base distant, so this may be a read error. The chain employs TRBV4-1 and TRBJ2-1; TRBD2 matches at 8 bases. The CDR3 is made up of 16 amino acids. In germline, CDR1 is MGHRA, CDR2 YSYEKL. The trim removed 5 bases at V and 6 bases at J, leaving 12 bases unmatched. The CDR3 sequence: CASSDRNSGTLNEQFF. The CDR3 DNA reads as TGCGCCAGCAGCGACAGGAATAGCGGGACCCTCAATGAGCAGTTCTTC.

To note about this clonotype: This may come from a read error, since a much larger clone is one base off. J is TRBJ1-5 and V is TRBV6-6; D is uncertain. The CDR3 loop spans 14 amino acids. Germline V gene lookup returns CDR1 MNHNY and CDR2 SVGAGI (reference sequence). V was cut by 2 bases and J by 4 bases, with 9 bases left in between. For the CDR3, the DNA is TGTGCCAGCAGTTACACAATGTTTAATCAGCCCCAGCATTTT. Protein: CASSYTMFNQPQHF.

This clonotype was seen only once. This sequence joins TRBV29-1 and TRBJ2-5; tentatively, D is TRBD1 (5 bases). This CDR3 comprises 11 residues. CDR1 and CDR2 (germline): SQVTM, ANQGSEA. The germline V and J ends were trimmed by 7 bases and 4 bases, with 10 bases remaining between them. The CDR3 is CSARVVETQYF. CDR3 coding DNA: TGCAGCGCCAGGGTAGTAGAGACCCAGTACTTC.

Notes on this clonotype: One end of the junction fails to match germline, which may point to a read error. The J gene is TRBJ2-3, the V gene TRBV29-1; TRBD1 or TRBD2 may be the D gene (6 bases each). Looked up from germline, CDR1 is SQVTM and CDR2 is ANQGSEA. The CDR3 runs 14 residues. DNA for the CDR3: TGCAGCGTTGAGGATACCGGGGGCACAGATAGGCAGTATTTT. Its translation: CSVEDTGGTDRQYF.

In regard to this clonotype: This CDR3 fails to terminate in the conserved phenylalanine or tryptophan, so it likely reflects a read error. V gene TRBV28 combines with J gene TRBJ2-1, with D possibly being TRBD1 (6 bases). CDR1 MDHEN and CDR2 SYDVKM come from the germline V gene. The CDR3 length is 16 residues. Trimming stripped 3 bases from V and 7 bases from J, with 19 bases between. CDR3: CASSLNGRGRRNEQFL. DNA of the CDR3: TGTGCCAGCAGTTTGAATGGCAGGGGAAGGAGAAATGAGCAGTTCTTA.

This clonotype has a handful of counts. The DNA for the CDR3 is TGTGCCAGCAGTTACTCTGACAGACTATCCTACGAGCAGTACTTC. As protein: CASSYSDRLSYEQYF. The chain employs TRBV6-7 and TRBJ2-7; D assignment may be TRBD1 or TRBD2 (5 bases each). TRBV6-7 is flagged as an ORF with uncertain function. V lost 0 bases, J lost 1 base, and 10 bases lay in between. The CDR3 length is 15 residues.

Regarding this clonotype: A much larger clone differs by one base, so this may be a read error. This rearrangement joins TRBV14 to TRBJ1-5; D call uncertain. This CDR3 is built from 13 residues. Germline V gene sequence: CDR1 SGHDN, CDR2 FVKESK. CDR3: CAISLRLNQPQHF. As DNA, the CDR3 is TGTGCCATCAGCCTTAGATTGAATCAGCCCCAGCATTTT. Looking up the rest from reference TRBV14 and TRBJ1-5 gives the full variable domain: EAGVTQFPSHSVIEKGQTVTLRCDPISGHDNLYWYRRVMGKEIKFLLHFVKESKQDESGMPNNRFLAERTGGTYSTLKVQPAELEDSGVYFCAISLRLNQPQHFGDGTRLSIL.

For this clonotype: This may be a read error, as it is one base from a much larger clone. In DNA form, the CDR3 reads TGTGCCAGCAGTGAAGGGGCGATCCAGCATTTT. Its protein product is CASSEGAIQHF. The chain couples TRBV6-1 to TRBJ1-5, with D hard to call. V was cut by 1 base and J by 12 bases, with 7 bases left in between. Germline-derived CDR1 and CDR2 are MNHNS and SASEGT. This CDR3 is 11 amino acids long.

The chain uses TRBV21-1 and TRBJ2-3. TRBV21-1 is marked as a pseudogene. The CDR3 has 12 amino acids. The CDR3: CASSEGTDTHYF. CDR3 bases: TGTGCCAGCAGCGAAGGAACAGATACGCACTATTTT.

A note on this clonotype: The germline gene is not matched at one end of the junction; a read error may be the cause. This chain joins TRBV5-6 and TRBJ1-2; D is unclear. Germline CDR1 is SGHDT and CDR2 is YYEEEE. CDR3 size: 13 residues. CDR3 in amino acids: CASTQQLDYDYTF. The CDR3 nucleotides read TGTGCCAGCACCCAACAGCTAGACTATGACTACACCTTC. Complete variable domain (other parts from reference TRBV5-6 and TRBJ1-2): DAGVTQSPTHLIKTRGQQVTLRCSPKSGHDTVSWYQQALGQGPQFIFQYYEEEERQRGNFPDRFSGHQFPNYSSELNVNALLLGDSALYLCASTQQLDYDYTFGSGTRLTVV.

This clonotype was detected once. This sequence may be a read error, since a much larger clone differs from it by one base. The V gene is TRBV12-3 or TRBV12-4, the J gene TRBJ2-7, with D possibly TRBD1 on 5 matching bases. This CDR3 is built from 14 residues. The CDR3 DNA reads TGTACCAGCAGGGTGTCTAGTACCTCCTACGAGCAGTACTTC. Encoded protein: CTSRVSSTSYEQYF.

This clonotype appeared many times. This sequence joins TRBV6-2 or TRBV6-3 and TRBJ2-2; 8 nucleotides agree with TRBD2. The CDR3 totals 19 residues. V shed 5 bases and J 0 bases; nucleotides not matched to a gene: 14. CDR1 and CDR2 (germline): MNHEY, SVGEGT. CDR3 amino acids: CASSPGWGQLAANTGELFF. DNA for the CDR3: TGTGCCAGCAGTCCTGGGTGGGGGCAACTAGCGGCGAACACCGGGGAGCTGTTTTTT.

This clonotype has more than one count but fewer than ten. The chain couples TRBV5-5 to TRBJ2-5, with 8 positions matching TRBD1. V dropped 0 bases and J dropped 2; count of bases not matched to a gene: 9. The length of the CDR3 is 17 residues. Germline V gives CDR1 SGHKS, CDR2 YYEKEE (reference sequence). The CDR3, as DNA: TGTGCCAGCAGCTTGGTCATTGGACAGGGTGGTCAAGAGACCCAGTACTTC. This translates into CASSLVIGQGGQETQYF.

CDR3 nucleotides: TGTGCCAGCAGTCGTGACAGGGAGGCTGAAGCTTTCTTT. Amino acids: CASSRDREAEAFF. The V gene is TRBV11-2, the J gene TRBJ1-1; 7 nucleotides line up with TRBD1. The ends lost 6 bases at V and 6 bases at J; junction bases unmatched: 7. Germline loops: CDR1 SGHAT, CDR2 FQNNGV. CDR3 length: 13 amino acids.

In regard to this clonotype: At one end the junction does not follow the germline gene, possibly because of a read error. The chain has TRBV11-2 and TRBJ2-1; D is unresolved. There are 16 residues in the CDR3. The germline gives CDR1 SGHAT, CDR2 FQNNGV. The CDR3 DNA reads as TGTGACAGCAGCTTGCCCAAAGACCCGACGTACAACGAGCAGTTCTTC. Its translation is CDSSLPKDPTYNEQFF. The variable domain in full, with the rest retrieved from reference TRBV11-2 and TRBJ2-1, is EAGVAQSPRYKIIEKRQSVAFWCNPISGHATLYWYQQILGQGPKLLIQFQNNGVVDDSQLPKDRFSAERLKGVDSTLKIQPAKLEDSAVYLCDSSLPKDPTYNEQFFGPGTRLTVL.